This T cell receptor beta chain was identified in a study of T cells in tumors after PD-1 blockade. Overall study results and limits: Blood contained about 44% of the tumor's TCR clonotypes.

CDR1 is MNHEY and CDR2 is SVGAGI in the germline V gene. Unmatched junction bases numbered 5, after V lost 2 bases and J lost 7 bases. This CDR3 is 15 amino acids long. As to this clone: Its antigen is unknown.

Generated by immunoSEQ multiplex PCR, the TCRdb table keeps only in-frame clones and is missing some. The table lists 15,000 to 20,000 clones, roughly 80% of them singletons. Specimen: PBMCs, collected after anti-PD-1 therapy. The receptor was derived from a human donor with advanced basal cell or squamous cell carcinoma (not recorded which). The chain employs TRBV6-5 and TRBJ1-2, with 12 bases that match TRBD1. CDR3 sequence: CASSYDGDRGLGYTF. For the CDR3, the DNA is TGTGCCAGCAGTTACGATGGGGACAGGGGGCTTGGCTACACCTTC.